This TCR beta chain was recovered during a study of blood T cell repertoires in COVID-19 (TCRdb year 2020). For the wider study: Collaborator samples came from the United States, Italy and Spain and covered acute and convalescent phases of COVID-19. The samples were drawn from two sources: the first 160 participants of the ongoing ImmuneRACE study, and 1,254 subjects contributed by 6 global collaborators. Where available, HLA class I and class II types were taken from metadata supplied by the sample provider and were not determined by assay-based typing. The dataset comprised deeply sampled blood TCRbeta repertoires from subjects exposed to, actively infected with, or recovered from COVID-19. The material from the prospective study consisted of cDNA or gDNA derived from T cells, B-cell-depleted T cells, or PBMCs. Nearly every sample came with metadata listing a de-identified subject ID, COVID-19 status, age in years and sex. A freely available public database, intended as a resource for researchers studying the immune response to SARS-CoV-2, is where the repertoires were released.

The immunoSEQ Assay, a bias-controlled multiplex PCR, was used to amplify TCRbeta CDR3 regions from genomic DNA. The study's own analysis went as follows. Within the assay, amplification of reference gene primers was used to estimate how many nucleated cells each sample contained. To quantify the absolute abundance of each unique TCRbeta CDR3 rearrangement, sequence reads were collapsed and filtered. For each sample, productive Simpson clonality was calculated by taking the square root of Simpson's diversity index across productive rearrangements. Drawn from immuneACCESS, this table holds only the in-frame rearrangements with V and J called that TCRdb kept. Clones are partly lost; checked studies trace under half to an unresolved V gene and leave the rest unexplained. That table is the source of V, J and clone size, and D and trimming were worked out from the DNA. The sample contains about 160,000 clones, roughly 80% of them found a single time. Of the sample, around 2.7% is held by the ten largest clones.

The CDR3 runs 14 residues from the cysteine to the phenylalanine. CDR3 DNA is the only sequence kept; it has 42 bases, read in frame from the first base. The germline V gene sets CDR1 to SGHRS and CDR2 to YFSETQ. V and J lose 0 bases and 4 bases, and a span of 10 bases separates them. About this clone itself: Its specific antigen is unknown. The input lacks base qualities; no much larger clone sits a single base away.

Whole blood was collected in K2EDTA tubes by collaborating institutions according to the institutions' own protocols. For TCRbeta analysis, collaborators shipped samples as frozen whole blood, isolated PBMCs, or DNA extracted from either of those sample types. What the research found in general, with its limitations: The quantity of clinical and demographic metadata differed by source and by participant and was supplied without curation.

The V and J segments used are TRBV5-1 and TRBJ1-2; TRBD1 could be the D gene, as 6 bases match. The sequence was collected from a man between 65 and 80 years old with acute or convalescent COVID-19. The sequenced sample was peripheral blood. The nucleotides read TGCGCCAGCAGCTTGGACAGGGATTCCTATGGCTACACCTTC. Its translation reads: CASSLDRDSYGYTF.